The 23 T cell receptor beta chains below come from one sample, sequenced in a study of OX40 agonist ivuxolimab in advanced cancers. The method was immunoSEQ multiplex PCR; TCRdb's version includes in-frame clones alone and lacks a portion of them. The sample contains tens of thousands of clones, approximately 90% of which appear only once. The sequenced sample was CD4+ or CD8+ T cells sorted from blood, obtained in a trial of the OX40 agonist ivuxolimab. The origin of the receptors is an adult with an advanced solid tumor such as melanoma, head and neck, liver or kidney cancer.

This chain connects TRBV30 to TRBJ2-1; TRBD2 matches at 9 bases. The CDR3 runs 15 residues. The V and J ends lost 2 bases and 3 bases, in that order; junction bases with no gene match: 5. Per the germline V gene, CDR1 is GTSNPN and CDR2 is SVGIG (reference sequence). CDR3 in amino acids: CAWSQTSGRYNEQFF. For the CDR3, the DNA is TGTGCCTGGAGTCAGACTAGCGGCCGCTACAATGAGCAGTTCTTC.

The gene calls are TRBV2 and TRBJ2-1; D may match TRBD1 or TRBD2 (5 bases each). V shed 2 bases and J shed 6 bases, with 11 bases lying between them. Germline CDR1 is SNHLY and CDR2 is FYNNEI. The CDR3 is 14 amino acids. CDR3 bases: TGTGCCAGCAGTGAAACGGGACCCCCCAATGAGCAGTTCTTC. It yields the protein CASSETGPPNEQFF. The variable domain in full, completed from reference TRBV2 and TRBJ2-1, reads EPEVTQTPSHQVTQMGQEVILRCVPISNHLYFYWYRQILGQKVEFLVSFYNNEISEKSEIFDDQFSVERPDGSNFTLKIRSTKLEDSAMYFCASSETGPPNEQFFGPGTRLTVL.

The chain joins TRBV27 to TRBJ2-3; a weak D match, TRBD2 (5 bases). Germline CDR1 and CDR2: MNHEY and SMNVEV (reference sequence). The germline V and J ends were trimmed by 5 bases and 6 bases, with 24 bases remaining between them. This CDR3 is built from 17 residues. The CDR3 DNA reads TGTGCCAGCAGTCCCGGGGTTAGAAGTTCCCTATCGGATACGCAGTATTTT. Encoded protein: CASSPGVRSSLSDTQYF.

The chain combines TRBV25-1 with TRBJ1-1; no clear D. The CDR3 consists of 11 residues. CDR1 is MGHDK and CDR2 is SYGVNS in the germline V gene. V shed 2 bases and J shed 11 bases, with 9 bases lying between them. This chain's CDR3 is CASSELREAFF. The CDR3 nucleotides are TGTGCCAGCAGTGAACTCCGGGAGGCTTTCTTT.

This CDR3 is CASSVSGSSGFETQYF. The CDR3 DNA reads TGTGCCAGCAGCGTCAGTGGCAGCTCAGGGTTTGAGACCCAGTACTTC. The chain has TRBV9 and TRBJ2-5, with a possible D match to TRBD1 (5 bases). Germline V gene sequence: CDR1 SGDLS, CDR2 YYNGEE. Trimming stripped 2 bases from V and 5 bases from J, with 19 bases between. The CDR3 runs to 16 residues.

The CDR3 is CASGQGMETQYF. For the CDR3, the DNA is TGTGCCAGTGGACAGGGGATGGAGACCCAGTACTTC. V usage is TRBV2 and J usage is TRBJ2-5; 9 bases agree with TRBD1. Germline CDR1 and CDR2: SNHLY and FYNNEI. With 9 bases clipped from V and 5 bases from J, the junction kept 4 bases outside the gene matches. This CDR3 has 12 amino acids.

This clone was observed a single time. The V and J genes are TRBV19 and TRBJ2-7; 9 positions agree with TRBD1. The germline gives CDR1 LNHDA, CDR2 SQIVND (reference sequence). Unmatched junction bases numbered 4, after V lost 4 bases and J lost 3 bases. The CDR3 has 14 residues. The DNA for the CDR3 is TGTGCCAGTAGTAACCGGGACAGGGACTACGAGCAGTACTTC. This gives the protein CASSNRDRDYEQYF.

V is TRBV4-2 and J is TRBJ1-4; D remains ambiguous. CDR1 LGHNA and CDR2 YNFKEQ come from the germline V gene. V was trimmed by 2 bases and J by 3 bases, leaving 13 bases between them. The CDR3 covers 16 residues. The CDR3 nucleotides are TGTGCCAGCAGCCAACCGCTGGCAGGATCTAATGAAAAACTGTTTTTT. Protein: CASSQPLAGSNEKLFF.

The J gene is TRBJ2-5, the V gene TRBV20-1, with D hard to call. The closer fit of TRBJ2-7 to the DNA end suggests the J call may be wrong. The germline gives CDR1 DFQATT, CDR2 SNEGSKA (reference sequence). The CDR3 is 11 amino acids. The CDR3 nucleotides read TGCAGTGCTGCATTGGGTTACGAGCAGTACTTC. Protein sequence: CSAALGYEQYF.

The chain joins TRBV7-2 to TRBJ2-2; D is unclear. This CDR3 comprises 15 residues. V was trimmed by 1 base and J by 5 bases, leaving 11 bases between them. Germline loops: CDR1 SGHTA, CDR2 FQGNSA. The CDR3 nucleotides are TGTGCCAGCAGCTTAGTATCTAGTACGACCGGGGAGCTGTTTTTT. Residues: CASSLVSSTTGELFF. The variable domain in full, with the rest retrieved from reference TRBV7-2 and TRBJ2-2, is GAGVSQSPSNKVTEKGKDVELRCDPISGHTALYWYRQSLGQGLEFLIYFQGNSAPDKSGLPSDRFSAERTGGSVSTLTIQRTQQEDSAVYLCASSLVSSTTGELFFGEGSRLTVL.

J is TRBJ2-1 and V is TRBV18; no clear D gene. The CDR3 sequence is 15 residues long. Germline V gene lookup returns CDR1 KGHSH and CDR2 LQKENI. Deletions cut 2 bases from V and 0 bases from J, with 8 bases between. CDR3 amino acids: CASSPGPSSYNEQFF. The CDR3 bases are TGTGCCAGCTCACCAGGCCCTAGCTCCTACAATGAGCAGTTCTTC.

This chain links TRBV5-4 with TRBJ2-1; 10 positions match TRBD2. In germline, CDR1 is SGHNT, CDR2 YYREEE (reference sequence). The CDR3 totals 16 residues. V shed 4 bases and J 4 bases; nucleotides not matched to a gene: 8. As DNA, the CDR3 is TGTGCCAGCAGCCATAGGACTAGCGGTCGATACAATGAGCAGTTCTTC. This codes for CASSHRTSGRYNEQFF.

The CDR3 reads CASSLENFSGRGYEQYF. The CDR3 bases are TGTGCCAGCAGCTTAGAGAACTTTAGCGGGAGGGGCTACGAGCAGTACTTC. This rearrangement joins TRBV7-8 to TRBJ2-7; 11 nucleotides align to TRBD2. V lost 1 base and J lost 3; bases outside the gene matches: 8. Germline V gene sequence: CDR1 SGHVS, CDR2 FQNEAQ. The CDR3 has 17 residues.

The gene calls are TRBV5-1 and TRBJ1-4; tentatively, D is TRBD1 (6 bases). This CDR3 contains 15 residues. CDR1 is SGHRS, CDR2 YFSETQ, per germline. Trimming pared 2 bases from V and 7 bases from J, leaving 15 bases between. CDR3 nucleotides: TGCGCCAGCAGCTTCGGCGGGGGCGGGGGTGAAAAACTGTTTTTT. Its protein product is CASSFGGGGGEKLFF.

V usage is TRBV5-4 and J usage is TRBJ1-3; D not resolved. The length of the CDR3 is 15 residues. Germline assignment: CDR1 SGHNT and CDR2 YYREEE (reference sequence). The V and J ends lost 5 bases and 0 bases respectively, with 12 bases between them. CDR3 in amino acids: CASSLGPNSGNTIYF. The CDR3 DNA sequence: TGTGCCAGCAGTCTAGGACCGAACTCTGGAAACACCATATATTTT.

The rearrangement links TRBV6-6 to TRBJ2-7; D possibly corresponds to TRBD1 (7 bases). CDR1 is MNHNY, CDR2 SVGAGI, per germline (reference sequence). The CDR3 extends over 16 amino acids. Trimming pared 2 bases from V and 1 base from J, leaving 15 bases between. CDR3 loop: CASSYGSSGGSYEQYF. Here the CDR3 DNA reads TGTGCCAGCAGTTACGGGTCATCAGGGGGGTCCTACGAGCAGTACTTC.

This chain links TRBV11-3 with TRBJ2-2; no firm D call. The CDR3 sequence is 12 residues long. CDR1 is SGHNT and CDR2 is YENEEA in the germline V gene. The V end was cut by 3 bases, the J end by 6 bases, with 5 bases between. CDR3: CASSFSSGELFF. In DNA form, the CDR3 reads TGTGCCAGCAGCTTTAGTTCCGGGGAGCTGTTTTTT.

V and J are TRBV11-3 and TRBJ2-1; D may correspond to TRBD1 or TRBD2 (6 bases each). The germline gives CDR1 SGHNT, CDR2 YENEEA. The CDR3 runs 13 residues. Trimming stripped 5 bases from V and 15 bases from J, with 20 bases between. This CDR3 reads CASSPGGGLVWFF. The DNA for the CDR3 is TGTGCCAGCAGCCCGGGTGGGGGGCTAGTTTGGTTCTTC.

The chain couples TRBV30 to TRBJ2-4, with 7 bases lining up with TRBD2. Trimming at V came to 2 bases and at J to 3 bases, leaving 4 bases not matched to a gene. CDR1 and CDR2 from the germline V gene are GTSNPN and SVGIG (reference sequence). The CDR3 is made up of 14 amino acids. The CDR3 region is CAWSQAGLKNIQYF. CDR3 nucleotide sequence: TGTGCCTGGAGTCAAGCGGGACTCAAAAACATTCAGTACTTC. The complete variable domain, with remaining parts taken from reference TRBV30 and TRBJ2-4, reads SQTIHQWPATLVQPVGSPLSLECTVEGTSNPNLYWYRQAAGRGLQLLFYSVGIGQISSEVPQNLSASRPQDRQFILSSKKLLLSDSGFYLCAWSQAGLKNIQYFGAGTRLSVL.

The chain uses TRBV5-1 and TRBJ2-1; D possibly corresponds to TRBD2 (6 bases). The germline gives CDR1 SGHRS, CDR2 YFSETQ. V was clipped by 3 bases and J by 2 bases, with 9 bases between them. The CDR3 consists of 14 residues. The CDR3 loop is CASSSGVAYNEQFF. DNA of the CDR3: TGCGCCAGCAGCTCGGGAGTCGCCTACAATGAGCAGTTCTTC.

As regards this clone: The sample carries other DNA sequences with the same CDR3. The gene calls are TRBV6-6 and TRBJ1-3, with unresolved D. Germline V gene data show CDR1 as MNHNY and CDR2 as SVGAGI (reference sequence). This CDR3 contains 15 residues. The ends were cut back, 9 bases at V and 0 bases at J, with 15 bases in the middle. CDR3 region: CASTPGVLSGNTIYF. As DNA, the CDR3 is TGTGCCAGTACCCCTGGGGTCCTCTCTGGAAACACCATATATTTT.

The chain combines TRBV11-3 with TRBJ2-3; 7 bases map to TRBD2. After removal of 5 bases from V and 5 bases from J, the junction contained 10 bases not matched to a gene. In germline, CDR1 is SGHNT, CDR2 YENEEA. The CDR3 totals 15 residues. CDR3: CASSPRGVLVDTQYF. The CDR3 coding sequence is TGTGCCAGCAGCCCCCGGGGGGTCCTCGTAGATACGCAGTATTTT.

This chain links TRBV19 with TRBJ2-2; D perhaps matches TRBD1 (6 bases). Between the trimmed V and J ends, which lost 5 bases and 3 bases, there was a span of 10 bases. Germline V lookup: CDR1 LNHDA, CDR2 SQIVND (reference sequence). This CDR3 contains 14 residues. CDR3: CASSPHRDTGELFF. The CDR3 DNA is TGTGCCAGTAGTCCACACAGGGACACCGGGGAGCTGTTTTTT.